The 4 T cell receptor beta chains reported below all come from one sample, sequenced in a study of shared clonotypes between healthy human individuals. The assay was immunoSEQ multiplex PCR, and TCRdb's table has in-frame clones only and misses some. The sample contains about 510,000 clones, over 60% of which appear only once. The sequenced material came from PBMCs. These receptor sequences come from a woman in her thirties or forties in good health. Some clones in this sample may be carry-over from other donors' samples.

The V call is TRBV7-8, the J call TRBJ2-7; a possible D gene is TRBD2 (5 bases). Germline V gives CDR1 SGHVS, CDR2 FQNEAQ. The length of the CDR3 is 16 residues. The germline V and J ends were trimmed by 2 bases and 2 bases, with 16 bases remaining between them. CDR3 sequence (DNA): TGTGCCAGCAGCTTACCACTAGTAACTGGGACCTACGAGCAGTACTTC. Protein sequence: CASSLPLVTGTYEQYF. Supplemented by reference TRBV7-8 and TRBJ2-7, the full variable domain reads GAGVSQSPRYKVAKRGQDVALRCDPISGHVSLFWYQQALGQGPEFLTYFQNEAQLDKSGLPSDRFFAERPEGSVSTLKIQRTQQEDSAVYLCASSLPLVTGTYEQYFGPGTRLTVT.

J is TRBJ1-2 and V is TRBV6-5; weak D call: TRBD1 (6 bases). The CDR3 extends over 12 amino acids. V dropped 6 bases and J dropped 11 bases, with 16 bases sitting between them. CDR1 is MNHEY and CDR2 is SVGAGI in the germline V gene. The CDR3 protein is CASSDRFFFYTF. CDR3 sequence (DNA): TGTGCCAGCAGCGACAGGTTCTTTTTTTACACCTTC.

This chain connects TRBV29-1 to TRBJ2-1; tentative D call: TRBD1 (7 bases). CDR1 is SQVTM and CDR2 is ANQGSEA in the germline V gene. V was trimmed by 4 bases and J by 7 bases, leaving 11 bases between them. There are 12 residues in the CDR3. CDR3 DNA: TGCAGCGTTGCAGGGGGGAGGAATGAGCAGTTCTTC. This codes for CSVAGGRNEQFF.

The J gene is TRBJ2-3, the V gene TRBV7-2; D is ambiguous. The CDR3 is made up of 12 amino acids. Germline CDR1 is SGHTA and CDR2 is FQGNSA. V dropped 10 bases and J dropped 5 bases, with 13 bases sitting between them. This CDR3 is CAIPAIVDTQYF. DNA of the CDR3: TGTGCCATCCCCGCTATAGTAGATACGCAGTATTTT.